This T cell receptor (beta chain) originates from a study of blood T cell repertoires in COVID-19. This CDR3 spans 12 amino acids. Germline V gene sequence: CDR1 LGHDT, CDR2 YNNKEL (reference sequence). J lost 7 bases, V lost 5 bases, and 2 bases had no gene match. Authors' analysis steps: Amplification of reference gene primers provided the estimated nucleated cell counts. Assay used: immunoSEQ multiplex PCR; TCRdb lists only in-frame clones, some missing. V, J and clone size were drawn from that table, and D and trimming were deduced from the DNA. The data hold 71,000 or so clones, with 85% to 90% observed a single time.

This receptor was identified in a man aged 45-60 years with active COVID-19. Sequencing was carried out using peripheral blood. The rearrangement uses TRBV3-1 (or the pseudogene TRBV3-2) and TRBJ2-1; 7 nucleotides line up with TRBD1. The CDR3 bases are TGTGCCAGCAGCGGACAGGTAAATGAGCAGTTCTTC. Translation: CASSGQVNEQFF.